By proportion, the clone carrying this T cell receptor (beta chain) is medium-sized. This record belongs to a study of sequential checkpoint blockade in melanoma. For the study at large: Arm A got nivolumab then ipilimumab; arm B the reverse, 1:1.

Libraries were prepared by immunoSEQ multiplex PCR; TCRdb keeps only in-frame clonotypes and omits some of them. The sample consists of some 18,000 clones, less than 30% of them appearing once. Treatment denoted: randomized to nivolumab then ipilimumab (arm A) or the reverse (arm B). The V gene end was trimmed by 3 bases and the J gene end by 6 bases; junction bases not matched to a gene: 6. The CDR3 length is 16 residues. CDR1 is SGDLS, CDR2 YYNGEE, per germline. Specimen: tumor tissue (inferred from file names), collected from a patient given nivolumab and ipilimumab in sequence. The clonotype comes from a human donor with melanoma. The chain has TRBV9 and TRBJ2-2; 12 bases match TRBD2. The CDR3 DNA follows: TGTGCCAGCAGCGAGACTAGCGGGAGCGTTCCCGGGGAGCTGTTTTTT. It translates to CASSETSGSVPGELFF.